These 29 T cell receptor beta chains were sequenced from one sample in a study of cytomegalovirus exposure and HLA in healthy donors. Produced via immunoSEQ multiplex PCR; TCRdb's table is partial and in-frame only. The sample comprises under 150,000 clones, roughly 88% of which are singletons, and about 6% rests with the top ten. Sequencing input: PBMCs. The receptors stem from a woman aged 18-35 years in good health and CMV-seropositive.

This rearrangement joins TRBV7-2 to TRBJ2-1; TRBD2 matches at 10 bases. The junction had 10 bases not matched to a gene; V was cut back by 5 bases and J by 6 bases. Per the germline V gene, CDR1 is SGHTA and CDR2 is FQGNSA. The CDR3 runs to 16 residues. CDR3 amino acids: CASSHAGAGGFNEQFF. CDR3 sequence (DNA): TGTGCCAGCAGCCACGCGGGAGCGGGAGGGTTCAATGAGCAGTTCTTC.

DNA of the CDR3: TGTGCCAGCAGCTTAGTTCTCGACAGCCGGAATTCACCCCTCCACTTT. This sequence encodes CASSLVLDSRNSPLHF. This sequence joins TRBV7-8 and TRBJ1-6; possible D gene TRBD1, 5 bases. Germline CDR1 and CDR2: SGHVS and FQNEAQ. Trimming took 1 base from V and 7 from J, leaving 14 bases between them. The CDR3 sequence is 16 residues long.

This chain joins TRBV14 and TRBJ2-7; tentatively, D is TRBD2 (5 bases). V lost 5 bases to trimming and J lost 3 bases, with 14 bases between them. CDR3 length: 14 residues. Germline CDR1 reads SGHDN; CDR2 reads FVKESK. The CDR3 spells CASSGLPGSYEQYF. The CDR3 region has the DNA TGTGCCAGCAGCGGCCTCCCGGGGAGCTACGAGCAGTACTTC.

This chain uses TRBV9 with TRBJ2-5; 12 nucleotides line up with TRBD2. V trimming: 4 bases; J trimming: 2 bases; junction bases outside the gene matches: 18. CDR1 and CDR2 from the germline V gene are SGDLS and YYNGEE. The CDR3 covers 20 residues. Here the CDR3 DNA reads TGTGCCAGCAGCCCCGAAGGACTGGAATCTAGCGGGGGGGCACAAGAGACCCAGTACTTC. It translates to CASSPEGLESSGGAQETQYF. Full variable domain (missing parts from reference TRBV9 and TRBJ2-5): DSGVTQTPKHLITATGQRVTLRCSPRSGDLSVYWYQQSLDQGLQFLIQYYNGEERAKGNILERFSAQQFPDLHSELNLSSLELGDSALYFCASSPEGLESSGGAQETQYFGPGTRLLVL.

In nucleotides, the CDR3 is TGTGCCAGCAGCTCCCCCGGACAGGGCTCCTACGAGCAGTACTTC. Translating it yields CASSSPGQGSYEQYF. J is TRBJ2-7 and V is TRBV5-4; 8 nucleotides align to TRBD1. Per germline, CDR1 SGHNT and CDR2 YYREEE (reference sequence). V trimming: 3 bases; J trimming: 0 bases; junction bases outside the gene matches: 5. The length of the CDR3 is 15 residues. The complete variable domain, with remaining parts taken from reference TRBV5-4 and TRBJ2-7, reads ETGVTQSPTHLIKTRGQQVTLRCSSQSGHNTVSWYQQALGQGPQFIFQYYREEENGRGNFPPRFSGLQFPNYSSELNVNALELDDSALYLCASSSPGQGSYEQYFGPGTRLTVT.

The chain couples TRBV18 to TRBJ2-3; TRBD2 matches at 13 bases. The J segment lost 5 bases and the V segment lost 3 bases, leaving 2 bases of the junction unmatched. CDR1 is KGHSH, CDR2 LQKENI, per germline. The CDR3 is made up of 15 amino acids. The CDR3 sequence: CASSPGLAGVDTQYF. The CDR3 DNA follows: TGTGCCAGCTCACCCGGACTAGCGGGAGTAGATACGCAGTATTTT.

This clone was found a few times. J is TRBJ1-1 and V is TRBV5-1; TRBD1 matches at 9 bases. Losses at the gene ends were 3 bases for V and 7 bases for J; bases not matched to a gene: 7. This CDR3 region has 14 residues. Germline assignment: CDR1 SGHRS and CDR2 YFSETQ. The chain's CDR3 is CASSSTGTGSEAFF. CDR3 sequence (DNA): TGCGCCAGCAGCTCTACCGGGACAGGGAGTGAAGCTTTCTTT.

The chain links TRBV4-3 to TRBJ2-7; D remains ambiguous. CDR1 is LGHNA, CDR2 YSLEER, per germline. This CDR3 region has 14 residues. Between the trimmed V and J ends, which lost 2 bases and 2 bases, there was a span of 10 bases. CDR3 in DNA: TGCGCCAGCAGCCAAAACACGAAAACCTACGAGCAGTACTTC. Protein: CASSQNTKTYEQYF.

This chain uses TRBV28 with TRBJ1-4, with 8 bases that match TRBD1. V shed 7 bases and J 3 bases; nucleotides not matched to a gene: 4. Germline V lookup: CDR1 MDHEN, CDR2 SYDVKM. This CDR3 contains 14 residues. The CDR3 nucleotides read TGTGCCAGCAAACCAGGGGGCCCTAATGAAAAACTGTTTTTT. Translation: CASKPGGPNEKLFF.

This chain uses TRBV7-3 with TRBJ1-2; the match to TRBD1 covers 9 bases. The CDR3 covers 17 residues. Trimming cost V 4 bases and J 3 bases; bases outside gene matches: 12. From germline, CDR1 is SGHTA and CDR2 FQGTGA. The CDR3 nucleotides read TGTGCCAGCAGCTCCGACCACAGGGGGCGTATAGACTATGGCTACACCTTC. As protein: CASSSDHRGRIDYGYTF.

The CDR3 is CAISETGVGTEAFF. CDR3 DNA sequence: TGTGCCATCAGTGAGACCGGGGTTGGCACTGAAGCTTTCTTT. The chain uses TRBV10-3 and TRBJ1-1, with D uncertain. CDR3 length: 14 amino acids. CDR1 and CDR2 from the germline V gene are ENHRY and SYGVKD. V was shortened by 2 bases and J by 4 bases, with 11 bases between the two germline ends.

This clone was counted a single time. The J gene is TRBJ2-1, the V gene TRBV13; 10 bases match TRBD2. Losses at the gene ends were 5 bases for V and 10 bases for J; bases not matched to a gene: 11. Germline assignment: CDR1 PRHDT and CDR2 FYEKMQ (reference sequence). The CDR3 is made up of 15 amino acids. DNA of the CDR3: TGTGCCAGCAGCCCCGGACTAGCGGCCTCCTGGGAGCAGTTCTTC. Its translation is CASSPGLAASWEQFF.

The V and J genes are TRBV5-5 and TRBJ1-2; weak D call: TRBD1 (5 bases). With 5 bases removed from V and 0 bases from J, the gap between germline ends came to 11 bases. Germline CDR1 is SGHKS and CDR2 is YYEKEE (reference sequence). The CDR3 extends over 14 amino acids. The CDR3 DNA is TGTGCCAGCAGTCTGGAGGGGACTAACTATGGCTACACCTTC. Translating gives CASSLEGTNYGYTF.

To note about this clone: Other DNA sequences within the sample encode an identical CDR3. The chain couples TRBV6-1 to TRBJ2-7, with TRBD1 matching over 11 bases. The CDR3 has 15 amino acids. The trim removed 6 bases at V and 1 base at J, leaving 5 bases unmatched. CDR1 is MNHNS, CDR2 SASEGT, per germline. The CDR3 coding sequence is TGTGCCAGCAGACCAGGACAGGGGGCTTCCTACGAGCAGTACTTC. Protein sequence: CASRPGQGASYEQYF.

DNA for the CDR3: TGTGCCAGCAGCTTAAGGGGCACAGGGGCTAGCACAGATACGCAGTATTTT. Translated: CASSLRGTGASTDTQYF. This rearrangement joins TRBV7-3 to TRBJ2-3; 7 nucleotides align to TRBD1. Germline V lookup: CDR1 SGHTA, CDR2 FQGTGA. The CDR3 covers 17 residues. With V trimmed by 1 base and J by 0 bases, 7 bases remained unmatched.

In this sample, this clone turned up once. V usage is TRBV23-1 and J usage is TRBJ1-3; D ambiguous. TRBV23-1 belongs to the ORF category, with a function that is uncertain. CDR3 length: 15 residues. The V end was cut by 4 bases, the J end by 2 bases, with 12 bases between. In DNA, the CDR3 is TGCGCCAGCAGTCGACCGGGGTTAGCTGGAAACACCATATATTTT. It translates to CASSRPGLAGNTIYF.

The chain employs TRBV28 and TRBJ2-7; unclear D gene. V was shortened by 5 bases and J by 0 bases, with 11 bases between the two germline ends. The CDR3 runs to 14 residues. Germline CDR1 MDHEN, CDR2 SYDVKM. CDR3 in amino acids: CASSLRLVSYEQYF. The CDR3 nucleotides read TGTGCCAGCAGTCTACGACTTGTCTCCTACGAGCAGTACTTC.

The chain couples TRBV5-5 to TRBJ1-1; 8 bases fit TRBD1. Trimming cost V 2 bases and J 0 bases; bases outside gene matches: 9. The CDR3 consists of 17 residues. The germline V gene has CDR1 SGHKS and CDR2 YYEKEE (reference sequence). The CDR3 here is CASSFWDRPTMNTEAFF. As DNA, the CDR3 is TGTGCCAGCAGCTTCTGGGACAGGCCTACCATGAACACTGAAGCTTTCTTT. Variable domain in full (rest from reference TRBV5-5 and TRBJ1-1): DAGVTQSPTHLIKTRGQQVTLRCSPISGHKSVSWYQQVLGQGPQFIFQYYEKEERGRGNFPDRFSARQFPNYSSELNVNALLLGDSALYLCASSFWDRPTMNTEAFFGQGTRLTVV.

The V and J genes are TRBV30 and TRBJ1-2, with D perhaps TRBD1 (6 bases). The CDR3 has 15 residues. V shed 0 bases and J shed 4 bases, with 15 bases lying between them. Germline V lookup: CDR1 GTSNPN, CDR2 SVGIG (reference sequence). The CDR3 DNA reads TGTGCCTGGAGTGTACAACAGGGCGGTAGCTATGGCTACACCTTC. This codes for CAWSVQQGGSYGYTF.

The chain couples TRBV2 to TRBJ2-7, with a tentative D call TRBD2 (6 bases). The CDR3 is made up of 13 amino acids. V shed 1 base and J shed 3 bases, with 7 bases lying between them. CDR1 SNHLY and CDR2 FYNNEI come from the germline V gene. CDR3 coding DNA: TGTGCCAGCAGTGAAGGGGAGGACTACGAGCAGTACTTC. Protein: CASSEGEDYEQYF.

The genes are TRBV7-9 and TRBJ2-7; 8 nucleotides agree with TRBD2. The CDR3 spans 16 residues. V shed 4 bases and J 0 bases; nucleotides not matched to a gene: 8. CDR1 is SEHNR and CDR2 is FQNEAQ in the germline V gene (reference sequence). The CDR3, as DNA: TGTGCCAGCAGCTCGGGGGGGGGACGCAGCTCCTACGAGCAGTACTTC. Translation: CASSSGGGRSSYEQYF.

This clone was observed a handful of times. This chain uses TRBV20-1 with TRBJ1-2; D is unresolved. V lost 7 bases and J lost 4, with 7 bases in between. The germline V gene has CDR1 DFQATT and CDR2 SNEGSKA (reference sequence). This CDR3 region has 10 residues. CDR3 nucleotide sequence: TGCAGTGGAGAGGCCTATGGCTACACCTTC. The encoded protein is CSGEAYGYTF.

The rearrangement links TRBV7-8 to TRBJ2-1; D uncertain. The CDR3 has 16 amino acids. Germline assignment: CDR1 SGHVS and CDR2 FQNEAQ. Trimming removed 0 bases at V and 3 bases at J, with 12 bases between. The CDR3: CASSLAWATLYNEQFF. The CDR3 nucleotides read TGTGCCAGCAGCTTAGCATGGGCTACCCTCTACAATGAGCAGTTCTTC.

This sequence joins TRBV9 and TRBJ1-1; 8 positions agree with TRBD1. The CDR3 sequence is 17 residues long. V was clipped by 4 bases and J by 2 bases; unmatched bases: 13. Germline V CDR1 and CDR2: SGDLS, YYNGEE. The CDR3 here is CASSPIGGGQVNTEAFF. The CDR3 DNA reads as TGTGCCAGCAGCCCTATTGGGGGGGGACAGGTTAACACTGAAGCTTTCTTT.

The chain couples TRBV4-1 to TRBJ1-2; D is uncertain. Germline lookup yields CDR1 MGHRA and CDR2 YSYEKL. V lost 6 bases to trimming and J lost 4 bases, with 12 bases between them. CDR3 length: 13 residues. The CDR3 sequence: CASRGTGGYGYTF. The CDR3 DNA reads TGCGCCAGCAGGGGCACTGGAGGCTATGGCTACACCTTC.

This chain joins TRBV1 and TRBJ1-1. TRBV1 constitutes a pseudogene. The CDR3 consists of 15 residues. CDR3: CTSTLQTREATEAFF. For the CDR3, the DNA is TGCACCAGCACTCTACAAACCCGGGAGGCCACTGAAGCTTTCTTT.

The chain carries TRBV19 and TRBJ1-1; no clear D. This CDR3 has 14 amino acids. The germline V and J ends were trimmed by 5 bases and 0 bases, with 10 bases remaining between them. The germline gives CDR1 LNHDA, CDR2 SQIVND (reference sequence). CDR3 residues: CASSYSRLNTEAFF. DNA of the CDR3: TGTGCCAGTAGTTACAGCCGCCTGAACACTGAAGCTTTCTTT.

V usage is TRBV6-1 and J usage is TRBJ2-5; D ambiguous. The CDR3 is 15 residues long. V shed 3 bases and J shed 2 bases, with 13 bases lying between them. Germline CDR1 and CDR2: MNHNS and SASEGT. CDR3 region: CASSDEVNTQETQYF. CDR3 bases: TGTGCCAGCAGTGATGAGGTCAACACTCAAGAGACCCAGTACTTC.

The rearrangement links TRBV5-1 to TRBJ1-2; tentative D call: TRBD1 (6 bases). The V and J ends lost 4 bases and 8 bases respectively, with 18 bases between them. CDR1 is SGHRS, CDR2 YFSETQ, per germline. The length of the CDR3 is 14 residues. DNA for the CDR3: TGCGCCAGCAGCAGGGGGACCCCTGGTGCGGGCTACACCTTC. It encodes CASSRGTPGAGYTF.